This T cell receptor (beta chain) was captured by sequencing in a study of Ad26.COV2.S vaccination and SARS-CoV-2 variants. Overall study findings and caveats: Spike-specific CD8+ and CD4+ T cell responses reportedly showed substantial breadth after vaccination.

TCRdb's table, derived via immunoSEQ multiplex PCR, lists solely in-frame clones and lacks some. The table lists around 250,000 clones, around 90% of them singletons. As concerns this clone: Its antigen is not identified.

Sample treatment: some 20 received Ad26.COV2.S at low or high dose, single or two shots; roughly 5 received placebo; per-sample allocation not given. The samples date from day 63 after the first vaccine or placebo injection. Source: peripheral blood, taken in a trial of Ad26.COV2.S vaccine versus placebo. This clonotype originated in a person aged 18-65 years who received the Ad26.COV2.S COVID-19 vaccine or a placebo.

CDR3 sequence reads: CASTMDLQETQYF. CDR3 sequence (DNA): TGTGCCAGCACCATGGACTTACAAGAGACCCAGTACTTC. The rearrangement joins TRBV6-5 to TRBJ2-5; tentative D call: TRBD2 (5 bases). V was shortened by 7 bases and J by 2 bases, with 11 bases between the two germline ends. Germline V gives CDR1 MNHEY, CDR2 SVGAGI. There are 13 residues in the CDR3.